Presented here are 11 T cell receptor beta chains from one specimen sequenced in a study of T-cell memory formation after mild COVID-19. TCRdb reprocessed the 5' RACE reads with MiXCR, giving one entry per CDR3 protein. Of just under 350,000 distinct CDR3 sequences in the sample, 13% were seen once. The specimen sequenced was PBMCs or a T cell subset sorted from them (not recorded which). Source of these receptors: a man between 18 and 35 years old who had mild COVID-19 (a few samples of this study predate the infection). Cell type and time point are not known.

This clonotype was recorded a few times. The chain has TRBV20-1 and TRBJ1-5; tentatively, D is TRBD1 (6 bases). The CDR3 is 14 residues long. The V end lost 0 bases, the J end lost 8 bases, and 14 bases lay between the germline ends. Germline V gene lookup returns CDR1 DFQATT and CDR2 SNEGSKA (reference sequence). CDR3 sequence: CSAREFEGGKPQHF. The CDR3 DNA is TGCAGTGCTAGAGAGTTTGAGGGGGGCAAGCCCCAGCATTTT.

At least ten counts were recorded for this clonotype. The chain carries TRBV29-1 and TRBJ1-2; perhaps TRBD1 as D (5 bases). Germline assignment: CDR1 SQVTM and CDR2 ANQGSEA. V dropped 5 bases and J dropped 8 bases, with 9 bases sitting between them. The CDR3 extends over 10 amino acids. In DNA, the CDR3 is TGCAGCGTTTTACAGGACGGCTACACCTTC. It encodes CSVLQDGYTF.

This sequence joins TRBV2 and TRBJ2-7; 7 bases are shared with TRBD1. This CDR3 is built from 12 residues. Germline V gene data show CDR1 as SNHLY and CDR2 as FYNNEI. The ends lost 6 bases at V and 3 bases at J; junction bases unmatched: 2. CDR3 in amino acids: CASRGTDYEQYV. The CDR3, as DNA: TGTGCCAGCAGGGGGACAGACTACGAGCAGTACGTC.

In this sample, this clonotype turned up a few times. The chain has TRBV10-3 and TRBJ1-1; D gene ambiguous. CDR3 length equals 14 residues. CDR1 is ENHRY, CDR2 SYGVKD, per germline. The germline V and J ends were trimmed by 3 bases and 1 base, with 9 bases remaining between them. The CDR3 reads CAISDRTGNTEAFF. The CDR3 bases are TGTGCCATCAGTGACAGGACCGGGAACACTGAAGCTTTCTTT.

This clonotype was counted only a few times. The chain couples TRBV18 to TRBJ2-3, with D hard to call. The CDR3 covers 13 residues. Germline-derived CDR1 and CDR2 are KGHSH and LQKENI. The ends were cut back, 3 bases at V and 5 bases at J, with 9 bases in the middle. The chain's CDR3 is CASSPPVRDTQYF. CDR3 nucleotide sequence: TGTGCCAGCTCACCCCCCGTGAGAGATACGCAGTATTTT.

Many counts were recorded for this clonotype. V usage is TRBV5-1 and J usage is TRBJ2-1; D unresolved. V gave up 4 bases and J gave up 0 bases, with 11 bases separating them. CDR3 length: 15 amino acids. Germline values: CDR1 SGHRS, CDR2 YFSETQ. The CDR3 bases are TGCGCCAGCAGCCAGTCGTCGGGCTCCTACAATGAGCAGTTCTTC. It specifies CASSQSSGSYNEQFF. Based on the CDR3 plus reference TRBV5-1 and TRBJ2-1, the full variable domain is KAGVTQTPRYLIKTRGQQVTLSCSPISGHRSVSWYQQTPGQGLQFLFEYFSETQRNKGNFPGRFSGRQFSNSRSEMNVSTLELGDSALYLCASSQSSGSYNEQFFGPGTRLTVL.

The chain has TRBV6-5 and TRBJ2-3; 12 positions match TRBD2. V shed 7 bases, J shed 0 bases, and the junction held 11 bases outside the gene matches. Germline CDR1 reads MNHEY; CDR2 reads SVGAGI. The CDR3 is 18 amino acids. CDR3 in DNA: TGTGCCAGCAATACCGGGACTAGCGGGTTTACTAGCACAGATACGCAGTATTTT. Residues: CASNTGTSGFTSTDTQYF.

The CDR3 loop reads CASRGNVFSYEQYF. The CDR3 region has the DNA TGTGCCAGCAGGGGAAACGTCTTCTCCTACGAGCAGTACTTC. The V gene is TRBV6-2 or TRBV6-3, the J gene TRBJ2-7; the D is unclear. Germline lookup yields CDR1 MNHEY and CDR2 SVGEGT. V lost 6 bases, J lost 0 bases, and 12 bases lay in between. The CDR3 is 14 amino acids.

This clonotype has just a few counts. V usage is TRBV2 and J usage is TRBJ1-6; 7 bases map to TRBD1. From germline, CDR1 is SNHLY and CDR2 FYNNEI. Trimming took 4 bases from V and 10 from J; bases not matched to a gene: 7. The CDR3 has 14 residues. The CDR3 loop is CASSGEGAGSPLHF. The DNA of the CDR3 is TGTGCCAGCAGTGGAGAGGGGGCAGGATCACCCCTCCACTTT.

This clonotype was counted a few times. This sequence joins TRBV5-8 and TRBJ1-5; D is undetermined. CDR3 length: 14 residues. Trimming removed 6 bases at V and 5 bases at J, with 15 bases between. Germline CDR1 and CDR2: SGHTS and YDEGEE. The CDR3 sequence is CASNSWAEYQPQHF. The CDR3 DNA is TGTGCCAGCAACTCGTGGGCAGAATATCAGCCCCAGCATTTT.

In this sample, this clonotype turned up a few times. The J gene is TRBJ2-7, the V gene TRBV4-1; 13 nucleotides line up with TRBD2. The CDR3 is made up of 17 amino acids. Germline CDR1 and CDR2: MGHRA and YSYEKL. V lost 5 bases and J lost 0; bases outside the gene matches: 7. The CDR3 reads CASSLTSGGPSSYEQYF. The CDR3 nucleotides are TGCGCCAGCAGCTTGACTAGCGGGGGGCCGAGCTCCTACGAGCAGTACTTC.